What follows are 12 T cell receptor beta chains derived from one specimen sequenced in a study of OX40 agonist ivuxolimab in advanced cancers. The assay was immunoSEQ multiplex PCR, and TCRdb's table has in-frame clones only and misses some. The sample holds 70,000 to 95,000 clones; just over 85% are singletons and the top ten take 1.9%. The source material was CD4+ or CD8+ T cells sorted from blood, sampled in a trial of the OX40 agonist ivuxolimab. These receptors were obtained from an adult with an advanced solid tumor such as melanoma, head and neck, liver or kidney cancer.

The rearrangement links TRBV29-1 to TRBJ2-5; the match to TRBD1 covers 8 bases. The V gene end was trimmed by 3 bases and the J gene end by 4 bases; junction bases not matched to a gene: 7. Per germline, CDR1 SQVTM and CDR2 ANQGSEA. This CDR3 has 14 amino acids. CDR3 region: CSVDGQGIVETQYF. The CDR3 DNA follows: TGCAGCGTTGATGGACAGGGTATCGTAGAGACCCAGTACTTC.

This chain uses TRBV19 with TRBJ2-5; TRBD1 aligns across 9 bases. J gave up 5 bases and V 4 bases, and 11 bases lay outside the gene matches. Germline V gives CDR1 LNHDA, CDR2 SQIVND (reference sequence). The CDR3 contains 16 residues. DNA for the CDR3: TGTGCCAGTAGTAAAACCGGGACAGGGCGACAGGAGACCCAGTACTTC. It specifies CASSKTGTGRQETQYF.

The chain uses TRBV19 and TRBJ1-6; TRBD1 matches at 7 bases. Germline lookup yields CDR1 LNHDA and CDR2 SQIVND (reference sequence). The trim removed 6 bases at V and 8 bases at J, leaving 10 bases unmatched. There are 15 residues in the CDR3. CDR3 DNA: TGTGCCAGTAGAGGTGGCGGGACAGTTGATTCACCCCTCCACTTT. It is translated as CASRGGGTVDSPLHF.

The rearrangement uses TRBV29-1 and TRBJ1-1; 7 nucleotides align to TRBD1. The ends lost 2 bases at V and 3 bases at J; junction bases unmatched: 6. The CDR3 has 14 amino acids. Germline V lookup: CDR1 SQVTM, CDR2 ANQGSEA. CDR3 bases: TGCAGCGTTGAACCTCCAGGGGGGTACACTGAAGCTTTCTTT. It specifies CSVEPPGGYTEAFF. Using reference TRBV29-1 and TRBJ1-1 for the parts outside the CDR3, the full variable domain is SAVISQKPSRDICQRGTSLTIQCQVDSQVTMMFWYRQQPGQSLTLIATANQGSEATYESGFVIDKFPISRPNLTFSTLTVSNMSPEDSSIYLCSVEPPGGYTEAFFGQGTRLTVV.

The V and J genes are TRBV5-4 and TRBJ1-6; D uncertain. The CDR3 has 15 amino acids. Germline values: CDR1 SGHNT, CDR2 YYREEE (reference sequence). With 3 bases removed from V and 6 bases from J, the gap between germline ends came to 13 bases. This CDR3 reads CASSSSDGFNSPLHF. Here the CDR3 DNA reads TGTGCCAGCAGCTCCAGCGACGGTTTTAATTCACCCCTCCACTTT.

The chain links TRBV7-9 to TRBJ2-1; 9 nucleotides align to TRBD1. The junction had 6 bases not matched to a gene; V was cut back by 5 bases and J by 7 bases. Per germline, CDR1 SEHNR and CDR2 FQNEAQ (reference sequence). This CDR3 is built from 14 residues. CDR3 region: CASSPYDRGNEQFF. The CDR3 DNA follows: TGTGCCAGCAGCCCCTACGACAGGGGGAATGAGCAGTTCTTC. Full variable domain (rest looked up from reference TRBV7-9 and TRBJ2-1): DTGVSQNPRHKITKRGQNVTFRCDPISEHNRLYWYRQTLGQGPEFLTYFQNEAQLEKSRLLSDRFSAERPKGSFSTLEIQRTEQGDSAMYLCASSPYDRGNEQFFGPGTRLTVL.

The chain employs TRBV9 and TRBJ1-3; D is unclear. The CDR3 loop spans 16 amino acids. V lost 0 bases and J 2 bases, leaving 12 bases between the germline ends. CDR1 is SGDLS and CDR2 is YYNGEE in the germline V gene. CDR3 DNA: TGTGCCAGCAGCGTAGCTATGGAAAGGCCTGGAAACACCATATATTTT. Translated: CASSVAMERPGNTIYF.

The V call is TRBV7-3, the J call TRBJ2-2; D is possibly TRBD2 (6 bases). Per germline, CDR1 SGHTA and CDR2 FQGTGA. Trimming left V 8 bases short and J 5 bases short, with 15 bases between. The CDR3 is 14 residues long. The CDR3 region has the DNA TGTGCCAGCCGGGGACTGGGACCTACCGGGGAGCTGTTTTTT. Its protein product is CASRGLGPTGELFF.

The J gene is TRBJ2-2, the V gene TRBV7-3; TRBD2 matches at 10 bases. Trimming cost V 4 bases and J 5 bases; bases outside gene matches: 13. The CDR3 runs 18 residues. Germline V gene data show CDR1 as SGHTA and CDR2 as FQGTGA. Here the CDR3 reads CASSSTGTAGGRTGELFF. In DNA, the CDR3 is TGTGCCAGCAGCTCCACTGGTACAGCGGGGGGGCGTACCGGGGAGCTGTTTTTT.

V is TRBV7-9 and J is TRBJ2-7; D is undetermined. This CDR3 is 17 amino acids long. The V end lost 0 bases, the J end lost 0 bases, and 15 bases lay between the germline ends. The germline CDR1 and CDR2 sequences are SEHNR and FQNEAQ (reference sequence). CDR3 in amino acids: CASSLAGNRQLSYEQYF. For the CDR3, the DNA is TGTGCCAGCAGCTTAGCGGGTAACCGACAACTCTCCTACGAGCAGTACTTC.

V gene TRBV11-2 combines with J gene TRBJ1-5; possible D gene TRBD1, 5 bases. CDR1 SGHAT and CDR2 FQNNGV come from the germline V gene. The V end was cut by 1 base, the J end by 3 bases, with 10 bases between. This CDR3 has 15 amino acids. The DNA for the CDR3 is TGTGCCAGCAGCTTAGGTCCAGGGAACAATCAGCCCCAGCATTTT. Translating gives CASSLGPGNNQPQHF. Using reference TRBV11-2 and TRBJ1-5 for the parts outside the CDR3, the full variable domain is EAGVAQSPRYKIIEKRQSVAFWCNPISGHATLYWYQQILGQGPKLLIQFQNNGVVDDSQLPKDRFSAERLKGVDSTLKIQPAKLEDSAVYLCASSLGPGNNQPQHFGDGTRLSIL.

This clone appeared a few times. J is TRBJ2-7 and V is TRBV7-2; a weak D match, TRBD1 (6 bases). V lost 2 bases to trimming and J lost 2 bases, with 13 bases between them. There are 15 residues in the CDR3. Germline V gene sequence: CDR1 SGHTA, CDR2 FQGNSA. In nucleotides, the CDR3 is TGTGCCAGCAGCTTAAGGGGGTCGGACACCTACGAGCAGTACTTC. Encoded protein: CASSLRGSDTYEQYF.